This T cell receptor beta chain was obtained from a study of CD8 T cell repertoires and HIV-1 epitope variants. As for the study in general: Twenty-five autologous and known Gag and Nef epitope variant peptides each stimulated T cells separately. IL-2, IL-7 and IL-15 were added on days 3 and 7 of roughly 10-day cultures.

Sequenced by immunoSEQ multiplex PCR; TCRdb stores in-frame clones only, minus some. The repertoire holds about 90,000 clones, with around 75% as singletons. Germline V gene lookup returns CDR1 SGHDN and CDR2 FVKESK. The CDR3 length is 14 residues. The ends were cut back, 1 base at V and 5 bases at J, with 12 bases in the middle. The sample was uncultured baseline CD8+ T cells from peripheral blood mononuclear cells (PBMCs). The V gene is TRBV14, the J gene TRBJ2-7, with D unresolved. This clonotype originated in a male donor with HIV. CDR3 in amino acids: CASSQGSGRDEQYF. For the CDR3, the DNA is TGTGCCAGCAGCCAAGGTTCGGGTAGGGACGAGCAGTACTTC.